This T cell receptor (beta chain) is from a study of blood T cell repertoires in COVID-19. The CDR3 totals 13 residues. Losses at the gene ends were 5 bases for V and 5 bases for J; bases not matched to a gene: 5. Germline V gene sequence: CDR1 GTSNPN, CDR2 SVGIG (reference sequence). Here immunoSEQ multiplex PCR was the method, and the copy in TCRdb shows in-frame clones only, minus some. Here the sample spans around 130,000 clones, approximately 84% being singletons. Sequencing was done on a sample of PBMCs or T cells enriched from blood (not recorded which). V usage is TRBV30 and J usage is TRBJ1-2; 10 bases agree with TRBD1. The clonotype comes from a woman in her forties or fifties with acute COVID-19. CDR3 loop: CAWWDRGVYGYTF. For the CDR3, the DNA is TGTGCCTGGTGGGACAGGGGCGTTTATGGCTACACCTTC.